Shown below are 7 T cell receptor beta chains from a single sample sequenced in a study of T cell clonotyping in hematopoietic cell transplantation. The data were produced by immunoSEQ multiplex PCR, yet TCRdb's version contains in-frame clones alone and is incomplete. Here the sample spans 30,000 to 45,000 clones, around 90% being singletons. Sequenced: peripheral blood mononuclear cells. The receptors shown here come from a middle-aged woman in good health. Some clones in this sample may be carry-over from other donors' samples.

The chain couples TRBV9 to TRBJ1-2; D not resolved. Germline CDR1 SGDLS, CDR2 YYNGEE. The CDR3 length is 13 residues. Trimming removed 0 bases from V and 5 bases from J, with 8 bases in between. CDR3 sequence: CASSVGLTYGYTF. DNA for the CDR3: TGTGCCAGCAGCGTAGGGCTGACTTATGGCTACACCTTC. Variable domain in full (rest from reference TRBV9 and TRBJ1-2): DSGVTQTPKHLITATGQRVTLRCSPRSGDLSVYWYQQSLDQGLQFLIQYYNGEERAKGNILERFSAQQFPDLHSELNLSSLELGDSALYFCASSVGLTYGYTFGSGTRLTVV.

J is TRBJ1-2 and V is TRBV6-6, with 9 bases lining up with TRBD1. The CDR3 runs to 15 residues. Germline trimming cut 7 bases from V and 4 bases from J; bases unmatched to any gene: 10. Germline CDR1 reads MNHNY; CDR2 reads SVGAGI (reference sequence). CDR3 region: CASNREGQGSYGYTF. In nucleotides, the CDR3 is TGTGCCAGCAACCGAGAGGGACAGGGAAGCTATGGCTACACCTTC.

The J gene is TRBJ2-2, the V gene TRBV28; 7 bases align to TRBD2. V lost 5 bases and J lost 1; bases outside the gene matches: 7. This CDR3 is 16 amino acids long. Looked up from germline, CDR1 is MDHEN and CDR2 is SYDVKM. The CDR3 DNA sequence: TGTGCCAGCAGTGAACTTAGCGGGTGGAACACCGGGGAGCTGTTTTTT. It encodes CASSELSGWNTGELFF.

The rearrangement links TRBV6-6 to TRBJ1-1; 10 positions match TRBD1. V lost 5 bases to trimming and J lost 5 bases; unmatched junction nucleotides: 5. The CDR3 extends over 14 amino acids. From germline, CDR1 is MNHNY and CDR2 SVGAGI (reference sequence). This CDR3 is CASSKPGQGTEAFF. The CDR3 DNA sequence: TGTGCCAGCAGTAAGCCGGGACAGGGGACTGAAGCTTTCTTT.

The CDR3 bases are TGTGCCAGCGAGTACAGGGTGGGACGCAATCAGCCCCAGCATTTT. It yields the protein CASEYRVGRNQPQHF. This chain joins TRBV27 and TRBJ1-5; the D gene is possibly TRBD1 (6 bases). Trimming cost V 8 bases and J 2 bases, with 16 bases left between them. CDR1 is MNHEY, CDR2 SMNVEV, per germline (reference sequence). The length of the CDR3 is 15 residues.

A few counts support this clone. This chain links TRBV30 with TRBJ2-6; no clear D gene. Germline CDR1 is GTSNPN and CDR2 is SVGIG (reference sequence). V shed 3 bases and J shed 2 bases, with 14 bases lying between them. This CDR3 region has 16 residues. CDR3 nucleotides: TGTGCCTGGAGAGCCCCGTTGGCCACTGGGGCCAACGTCCTGACTTTC. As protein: CAWRAPLATGANVLTF.

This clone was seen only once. The CDR3 is CASSMASSGNQPQHF. The DNA for the CDR3 is TGTGCCAGTAGTATGGCCAGTAGCGGCAATCAGCCCCAGCATTTT. The J gene is TRBJ1-5, the V gene TRBV19; no firm D call. The CDR3 spans 15 residues. Germline lookup yields CDR1 LNHDA and CDR2 SQIVND (reference sequence). The V end was cut by 3 bases, the J end by 2 bases, with 11 bases between.